A single T cell receptor beta chain is shown here with its context. This entry belongs to a study of blood T cell repertoires in COVID-19. The wider study: Specimens from acute and convalescent COVID-19 originated in the United States, Italy and Spain.

Authors' processing steps: The assay estimated nucleated cells by amplifying reference gene primers. Sequencing was performed with immunoSEQ multiplex PCR; in TCRdb, only in-frame clones are kept and a portion is missing. That table supplies the V and J calls and clone size; D and trimming were determined from the DNA. This sample has 300,000 to 450,000 clones, with approximately 89% found just once. V shed 0 bases and J 0 bases; nucleotides not matched to a gene: 7. Germline assignment: CDR1 SGHNT and CDR2 YYREEE (reference sequence). This CDR3 is built from 19 residues. This TCR derives from a woman in her sixties with COVID-19, enrolled during active disease. The chain combines TRBV5-4 with TRBJ2-2, with 11 bases identical to TRBD2. The specimen was peripheral blood. The CDR3 region has the DNA TGTGCCAGCAGCTTGGCCGGGGCTAGCGGGGGGCCGAACACCGGGGAGCTGTTTTTT. Translated, it gives CASSLAGASGGPNTGELFF.